In this sample, the clone carrying this T cell receptor delta chain turned up a few times. One junction end disagrees with the germline gene, perhaps due to a read error. Other DNA sequences within the sample encode an identical CDR3. These data belong to a study of gamma-delta T cells after stem cell transplantation. The germline V gene encodes CDR1 TSWWSYY and CDR2 QGS. The CDR3 is 26 amino acids. TCRdb fed the RT-PCR reads into CATT to redo clone calling. The sample shows approximately 4,200 delta-chain clones, 15% to 20% of them seen only once. V and J are TRDV1 and TRDJ1; 12 nucleotides match TRDD3. The sequenced sample consisted of gamma-delta T cells. This receptor was obtained from a human donor. It is not recorded whose cells these are; they may come from a transplant donor. In nucleotides, the CDR3 is TGTGCTCTTGGGGAACTCGTTGTTAAGACCAACTTCCTACGAAATACTGGGGGATACAGTACCGACAAACTCATCTTT. Amino acids: CALGELVVKTNFLRNTGGYSTDKLIF.